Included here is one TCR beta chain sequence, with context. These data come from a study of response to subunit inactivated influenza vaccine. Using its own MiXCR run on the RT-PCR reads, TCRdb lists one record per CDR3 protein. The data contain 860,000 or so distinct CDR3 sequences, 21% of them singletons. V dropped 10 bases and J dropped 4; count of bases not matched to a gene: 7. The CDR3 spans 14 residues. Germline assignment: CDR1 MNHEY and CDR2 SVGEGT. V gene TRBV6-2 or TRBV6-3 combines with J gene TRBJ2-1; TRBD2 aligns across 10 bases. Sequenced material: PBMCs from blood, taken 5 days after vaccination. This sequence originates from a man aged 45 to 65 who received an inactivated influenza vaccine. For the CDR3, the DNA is TGTGCCATCACGACTAGCGGGTTTTACAATGAGCAGTTCTTC. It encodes CAITTSGFYNEQFF.